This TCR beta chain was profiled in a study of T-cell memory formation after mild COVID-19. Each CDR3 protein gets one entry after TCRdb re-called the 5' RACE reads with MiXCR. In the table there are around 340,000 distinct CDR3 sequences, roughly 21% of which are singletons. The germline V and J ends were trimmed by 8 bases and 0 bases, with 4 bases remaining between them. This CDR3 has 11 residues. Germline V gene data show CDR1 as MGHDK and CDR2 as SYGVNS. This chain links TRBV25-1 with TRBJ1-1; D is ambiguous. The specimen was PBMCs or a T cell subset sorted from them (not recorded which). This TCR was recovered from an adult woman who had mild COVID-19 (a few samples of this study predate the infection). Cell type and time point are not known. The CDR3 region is CASFMNTEAFF. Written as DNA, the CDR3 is TGTGCCAGCTTCATGAACACTGAAGCTTTCTTT.